Listed below are T cell receptor beta chains from one sample, sequenced in a study of early T cells in non-severe SARS-CoV-2 infection. TCRdb itself ran the 5' RACE reads through MiXCR, one entry per CDR3 protein. The repertoire holds roughly 64,000 distinct CDR3 sequences, approximately 9.2% seen once, with about an eighth in the top ten. Specimen: whole blood, collected at baseline. Receptors were obtained from an adult who was a healthcare worker with PCR-confirmed SARS-CoV-2 infection or an uninfected control (not recorded which). Each CDR3 is given with its conserved first and last residue. The D gene is left open where the match is weak. Where a row states a size, it is once, few, many or the class of an expanded clone; other rows omit it.

j_call clone_size d_call v_call cdr3_nt cdr3_aa
TRBJ1-4 many - TRBV27 TGTGCCAGCAGTTCCCTAACAACTAATGAAAAACTGTTTTTT CASSSLTTNEKLFF
TRBJ2-1 few TRBD2 TRBV7-2 TGTGCCAGCAGGGAGCGGGAGGGCCATAATGAGCAGTTCTTC CASREREGHNEQFF
TRBJ2-1 few TRBD2 TRBV3-1 TGTGCCAGCACGTTTCTAGCGGGGGAGCAGTTCTTC CASTFLAGEQFF
TRBJ1-1 many TRBD1 TRBV7-6 TGTGCCAGCAGCGCCGGACAGGCGACTGAAGCTTTCTTT CASSAGQATEAFF
TRBJ1-4 - TRBD1 TRBV2 TGTGCCAGCAGCGAGGGGGCGCGGGATGAAAAACTGTTTTTT CASSEGARDEKLFF
TRBJ2-5 many TRBD2 TRBV11-3 TGTGCCAGCAGCTCCACGGGACTAGCGGAAGAGACCCAGTACTTC CASSSTGLAEETQYF
TRBJ2-1 - - TRBV10-3 TGTGCCATCAGTGGGAGTTACAATGAGCAGTTCTTC CAISGSYNEQFF
TRBJ1-2 many - TRBV4-3 TGCGCCAGCAGCCAAGATGATCACCGGGGCTATGGCTACACCTTC CASSQDDHRGYGYTF
TRBJ2-1 - - TRBV25-1 TGTGCCAGCAGTGTGGGGGGTGCCAATGAGCAGTTCTTC CASSVGGANEQFF
TRBJ1-5 - TRBD1 TRBV19 TGTGCCAGTAGTTTGACAGGGGGAGGTCAGCCCCAGCATTTT CASSLTGGGQPQHF
TRBJ2-1 - TRBD2 TRBV6-2/TRBV6-3 TGTGCCAGCAGTTACTTTACTAGCGGGAGGTCCAATGAGCAGTTCTTC CASSYFTSGRSNEQFF
TRBJ2-4 - TRBD1 TRBV10-3 TGTGCCATCAGTGCAGGGACAGGGGTAATGACGGACATTCAGTACTTC CAISAGTGVMTDIQYF
TRBJ2-5 many - TRBV7-2 TGTGCCAGCAGCCATCGCCAAGAGACCCAGTACTTC CASSHRQETQYF
TRBJ2-1 - TRBD2 TRBV6-6 TGTGCCAGCAGTAAACACAAAACTAGCGGTGACAATGAGCAGTTCTTC CASSKHKTSGDNEQFF
TRBJ2-7 - - TRBV12-3/TRBV12-4 TGTGCCAGCAGACGCTCTGGGACGGGCTCCTACGAGCAGTACTTC CASRRSGTGSYEQYF
TRBJ1-4 many - TRBV12-3/TRBV12-4 TGTGCCAGCAGCCCCTTGGGGGGGGGAACTAATGAAAAACTGTTTTTT CASSPLGGGTNEKLFF
TRBJ2-1 - TRBD1 TRBV2 TGTGCCAGCAACGGGCGACAGGGGAGTTACAATGAGCAGTTCTTC CASNGRQGSYNEQFF
TRBJ1-1 many TRBD1 TRBV5-1 TGCGCCAGCAGCTTTGCAGGGGGCGCGGGCACTGAAGCTTTCTTT CASSFAGGAGTEAFF
TRBJ2-5 many TRBD1 TRBV27 TGTGCCAGCAGTTCGGGACAGCATTTTCAAGAGACCCAGTACTTC CASSSGQHFQETQYF
TRBJ1-5 few TRBD1 TRBV7-2 TGTGCCAGCAGCCTAACAGGGGAACAGCCCCAGCATTTT CASSLTGEQPQHF
TRBJ2-3 - - TRBV7-8 TGTGCCAGCAGCTTAGTCACTGGGCATACGACAGATACGCAGTATTTT CASSLVTGHTTDTQYF
TRBJ2-1 - TRBD2 TRBV7-9 TGTGCCAGCAGCTTGAGATCTAGCGGCTACAATGAGCAGTTCTTC CASSLRSSGYNEQFF
TRBJ2-7 many - TRBV20-1 TGCAGTGCTAGAAAGGGCCCCTACGAGCAGTACTTC CSARKGPYEQYF
TRBJ1-1 many TRBD1 TRBV18 TGTGCCAGCTCACCACCTGGACAGGGTCTCGAAGCTTTCTTT CASSPPGQGLEAFF
TRBJ2-1 - TRBD2 TRBV7-3 TGTGCCAGCAGCTTAGGGTTTAGCGGGAGCTCCTACAATGAGCAGTTCTTC CASSLGFSGSSYNEQFF
TRBJ2-5 few TRBD2 TRBV2 TGTGCCAGCAGTGTGGGACTAGAGGTCTTCCAAGAGACCCAGTACTTC CASSVGLEVFQETQYF
TRBJ1-5 - TRBD1 TRBV2 TGTGCCAGCAGTGGACAGGGGGTATGGCAGCCCCAGCATTTT CASSGQGVWQPQHF
TRBJ2-2 few - TRBV2 TGTGCCAGCATAGGCTACTCTACGAACACCGGGGAGCTGTTTTTT CASIGYSTNTGELFF
TRBJ1-2 few - TRBV19 TGTGCCAGTACCCCTACGGGGGAAAATGGCTACACCTTC CASTPTGENGYTF